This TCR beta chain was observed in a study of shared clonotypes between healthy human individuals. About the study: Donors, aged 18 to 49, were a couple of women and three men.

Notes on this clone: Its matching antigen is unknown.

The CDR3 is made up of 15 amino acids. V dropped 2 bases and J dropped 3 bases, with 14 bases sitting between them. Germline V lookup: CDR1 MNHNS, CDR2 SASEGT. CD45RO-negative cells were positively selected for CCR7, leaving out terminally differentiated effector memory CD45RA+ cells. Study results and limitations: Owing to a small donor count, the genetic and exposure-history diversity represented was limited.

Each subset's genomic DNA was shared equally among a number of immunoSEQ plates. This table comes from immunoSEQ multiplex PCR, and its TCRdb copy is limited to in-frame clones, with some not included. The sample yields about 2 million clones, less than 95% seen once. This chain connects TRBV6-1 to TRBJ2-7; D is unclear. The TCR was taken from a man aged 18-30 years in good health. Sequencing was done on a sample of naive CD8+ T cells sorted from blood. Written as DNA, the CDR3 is TGTGCCAGCAGTGAATATGGCCAGGCCAACTACGAGCAGTACTTC. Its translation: CASSEYGQANYEQYF.